The 29 T cell receptor beta chains presented below share a single source sample, sequenced in a study of tumor and adjacent non-tumor tissue in lung cancer. A modified ARM-PCR protocol with three rounds of nested PCR amplified TCRbeta. TCRdb fed the multiplex PCR reads into MiXCR, producing one record per CDR3 protein. The sample holds about 110,000 distinct CDR3 sequences, approximately 71% seen once. RNA was extracted from bulk tissue without any cell sorting. The material sequenced was lung tumor tissue. The receptors were sampled from a woman aged 55-69 years with non-small cell lung cancer.

This clonotype showed up many times. One end of the junction fails to match germline, which may point to a read error. The CDR3 reads CASTLQGSKNIQYF. The CDR3 DNA reads as TGTGCCAGCACTTTACAGGGTTCCAAAAACATTCAGTACTTC. The chain carries TRBV28 and TRBJ2-4, with a possible D match to TRBD1 (6 bases). The CDR3 sequence is 14 residues long. Germline V gene sequence: CDR1 MDHEN, CDR2 SYDVKM. Drawing the rest from reference TRBV28 and TRBJ2-4, the complete variable domain is DVKVTQSSRYLVKRTGEKVFLECVQDMDHENMFWYRQDPGLGLRLIYFSYDVKMKEKGDIPEGYSVSREKKERFSLILESASTNQTSMYLCASTLQGSKNIQYFGAGTRLSVL.

On this clonotype itself: One base away lies a much larger clone, so this may be a sequencing read error. J is TRBJ2-7 and V is TRBV5-4, with 7 bases fitting TRBD2. The trim removed 1 base at V and 2 bases at J, leaving 3 bases unmatched. The CDR3 has 14 residues. Looked up from germline, CDR1 is SGHNT and CDR2 is YYREEE (reference sequence). The CDR3 nucleotides are TGTGCCAGCAGCTTGCGGGAGGTCCCCTACGAGCAGTACTTC. It yields the protein CASSLREVPYEQYF.

In the case of this clonotype: No conserved phenylalanine or tryptophan ends this CDR3, so it is likely a read error. This sequence joins TRBV5-6 and TRBJ2-7; D is perhaps TRBD1 or TRBD2 (5 bases each). Trimming left V 4 bases short and J 3 bases short, with 17 bases between. Germline V gene sequence: CDR1 SGHDT, CDR2 YYEEEE. The CDR3 consists of 15 residues. Here the CDR3 DNA reads TGTGCCAGCAGCCTTTCCGGGACCGTGAACTACGAGCAGTACTTA. It codes for CASSLSGTVNYEQYL.

Note on this clonotype: A read error may account for a junction end that differs from germline. The chain employs TRBV6-2 or TRBV6-3 and TRBJ2-7; D is perhaps TRBD1 (6 bases). Germline CDR1 and CDR2: MNHEY and SVGEGT. The CDR3 covers 16 residues. In nucleotides, the CDR3 is TGCGCCAGCAGTTATCCCGGGACACCGGTGTGGTACGAGCAGTACTTC. This translates into CASSYPGTPVWYEQYF.

There are a few counts of this clonotype. The rearrangement uses TRBV28 and TRBJ1-2, with D possibly matching TRBD1 (5 bases). The CDR3 totals 14 residues. With 7 bases removed from V and 4 bases from J, the gap between germline ends came to 16 bases. Germline V gene lookup returns CDR1 MDHEN and CDR2 SYDVKM. The DNA of the CDR3 is TGTGCCAGCAAAACGCCGGACATATTCTATGGCTACACCTTC. It encodes CASKTPDIFYGYTF.

This clonotype was counted once. The CDR3 does not close with the conserved phenylalanine or tryptophan, likely indicating a read error. The chain recombines TRBV6-1 with TRBJ2-1, with D perhaps matching TRBD1 or TRBD2 (5 bases each). This CDR3 is built from 16 residues. In germline, CDR1 is MNHNS, CDR2 SASEGT. The DNA for the CDR3 is TGTGCCAACAGTGCCCGTGACCGTGGGACCTCCAATGAGCAGTTCATC. Residues: CANSARDRGTSNEQFI.

In the case of this clonotype: This may stem from a read error, because a much larger clone lies one nucleotide away. V is TRBV6-2 or TRBV6-3 and J is TRBJ2-1; D is possibly TRBD1 (5 bases). The CDR3 is made up of 12 amino acids. CDR1 is MNHEY, CDR2 SVGEGT, per germline. As DNA, the CDR3 is TGTGGCAGCAGTTTCAGGGCCAATGAGCAGTTCTTC. Its protein is CGSSFRANEQFF.

A few counts support this clonotype. This may arise from a read error, as a much more abundant clone is one base away. The chain couples TRBV20-1 to TRBJ2-7; either TRBD1 or TRBD2 may supply D (6 bases each). The CDR3 is 13 residues long. Germline V gene sequence: CDR1 DFQATT, CDR2 SNEGSKA (reference sequence). Here the CDR3 reads CNAREGGIYEQYF. DNA for the CDR3: TGCAATGCTAGAGAGGGGGGTATTTACGAGCAGTACTTC.

Only one count was recorded for this clonotype. This may be a read error: a much more frequent sequence differs by one nucleotide. The chain links TRBV20-1 to TRBJ2-2; a weak D match, TRBD1 (6 bases). The length of the CDR3 is 16 residues. Between the trimmed V and J ends, which lost 3 bases and 6 bases, there was a span of 20 bases. Looked up from germline, CDR1 is DFQATT and CDR2 is SNEGSKA (reference sequence). The CDR3 DNA reads as TGCAGTGCTAGGTGTTCTAGCAGGGGCGACTCCGGGGAGCTGTTTTTT. Residues: CSARCSSRGDSGELFF.

This clonotype was observed a handful of times. The chain uses TRBV28 and TRBJ1-4, with a possible D match to TRBD1 (6 bases). With 5 bases removed from V and 6 bases from J, the gap between germline ends came to 13 bases. From germline, CDR1 is MDHEN and CDR2 SYDVKM. The CDR3 covers 14 residues. The CDR3 is CASSETGSHEKLFF. CDR3 coding DNA: TGTGCCAGCAGTGAAACAGGGTCTCATGAAAAACTGTTTTTT.

In the case of this clonotype: The junction does not match germline at one end; this may be a read error. The chain carries TRBV6-1 and TRBJ2-5; D is tentatively TRBD1 or TRBD2 (5 bases each). This CDR3 contains 14 residues. From germline, CDR1 is MNHNS and CDR2 SASEGT. In nucleotides, the CDR3 is TGTACCAGCAGTACGGGACCGTTGGGAGAGACCCAGTACTTC. Encoded protein: CTSSTGPLGETQYF.

Comment on this clonotype: One junction end disagrees with the germline gene, perhaps due to a read error. The chain is built from TRBV12-3 or TRBV12-4 and TRBJ2-1, with no clear D. CDR3 length: 14 residues. Written as DNA, the CDR3 is TGTGCCAGCATTTTAGAATTTGGGTACAATGATCAGTTCTTC. Encoded protein: CASILEFGYNDQFF.

With regard to this clonotype: One end of the junction does not line up with germline, which may come from a read error. CDR3 bases: TGTGCCAGCGGAGACCAGTTCTCTAGCACGGATACGCAGTATTTT. Its translation is CASGDQFSSTDTQYF. The chain couples TRBV11-1 to TRBJ2-3; a weak D match, TRBD2 (5 bases). CDR1 and CDR2 (germline): SGHAT, FQDESV (reference sequence). This CDR3 has 15 residues.

This clonotype was seen more than once but under ten times. A single base separates this from a much larger clone, so it may be a read error. The CDR3 DNA sequence: TGTGCCAGCAGCTTAGCAGGGGGCCGCTCCCAAGAGACCCAGTACTTC. Its protein is CASSLAGGRSQETQYF. The chain is built from TRBV11-2 and TRBJ2-5; 8 nucleotides align to TRBD1. Germline CDR1 and CDR2: SGHAT and FQNNGV. V lost 1 base, J lost 1 base, and 5 bases stayed unmatched. The CDR3 is made up of 16 amino acids.

By share, this clonotype ranks as medium-sized. The DNA for the CDR3 is TGTGCCAGCAGCTTGCAGTACTCCTACAATGAGCAGTTCTTC. It translates to CASSLQYSYNEQFF. V is TRBV11-3 and J is TRBJ2-1; D call uncertain. Germline V gene lookup returns CDR1 SGHNT and CDR2 YENEEA. This CDR3 has 14 amino acids. Trimming cost V 3 bases and J 0 bases, with 6 bases left between them.

On this clonotype itself: One junction end disagrees with the germline gene, perhaps due to a read error. The V and J genes are TRBV11-3 and TRBJ1-1, with a weak D call TRBD1 (5 bases). CDR3 length: 18 residues. Germline V gene sequence: CDR1 SGHNT, CDR2 YENEEA. The CDR3 is CASSVIGPPGRMNIEAFF. Here the CDR3 DNA reads TGTGCCAGCAGCGTAATTGGGCCACCGGGACGGATGAACATTGAAGCTTTCTTT.

This clonotype came up a few times. A single base separates this from a much larger clone, so it may be a read error. This chain uses TRBV29-1 with TRBJ1-1; no firm D call. The V end lost 4 bases, the J end lost 4 bases, and 10 bases lay between the germline ends. CDR3 length equals 12 residues. The germline V gene encodes CDR1 SQVTM and CDR2 ANQGSEA. The CDR3 region is CSVVAAGTEAFF. CDR3 sequence (DNA): TGCAGCGTTGTGGCAGCGGGCACTGAAGCTTTCTTT.

Concerning this clonotype itself: A much larger clone sits a single nucleotide away, making a read error possible. The genes are TRBV20-1 and TRBJ1-1, with TRBD1 identical over 8 bases. The V and J ends lost 5 bases and 3 bases, in that order; junction bases with no gene match: 5. CDR1 is DFQATT and CDR2 is SNEGSKA in the germline V gene (reference sequence). This CDR3 has 13 amino acids. For the CDR3, the DNA is TGCAGTGCTGGCCTGGGACAGGACACTGAAGCTTTCTTT. Protein product: CSAGLGQDTEAFF.

CDR3 nucleotides: TGTGCCTCCGACAGGGAGTATGGCTACACCTTC. Translation gives CASDREYGYTF. The chain has TRBV30 and TRBJ1-2; TRBD1 matches 7 bases. This CDR3 contains 11 residues. Germline CDR1 GTSNPN, CDR2 SVGIG (reference sequence). J gave up 5 bases and V 7 bases, and 4 bases lay outside the gene matches.

Turning to this clonotype: This may be a read error: a much more frequent sequence differs by one nucleotide. The chain recombines TRBV12-5 with TRBJ1-5, with TRBD1 identical over 9 bases. The CDR3 runs to 18 residues. Looked up from germline, CDR1 is LGHNT and CDR2 is FRNRAP. J was trimmed by 4 bases and V by 0 bases; bases with no gene match: 10. CDR3 region: CASGLVTPTGTGNQPQHF. Here the CDR3 DNA reads TGTGCTAGTGGTTTGGTAACTCCTACCGGGACAGGGAATCAGCCCCAGCATTTT.

In the case of this clonotype: This may be a read error, as it is one base from a much larger clone. The chain joins TRBV5-6 to TRBJ2-7; D ambiguous. The CDR3 extends over 11 amino acids. Germline CDR1 and CDR2: SGHDT and YYEEEE. DNA for the CDR3: TGTGCCAGCCGCTTTCTTGGCCGACAGTACTTC. Translating it yields CASRFLGRQYF.

Comment on this clonotype: The missing conserved phenylalanine or tryptophan at the end of this CDR3 makes a read error likely. V usage is TRBV4-2 and J usage is TRBJ1-5, with a possible D match to TRBD1 (5 bases). There are 14 residues in the CDR3. Germline CDR1 reads LGHNA; CDR2 reads YNFKEQ. V shed 7 bases and J shed 4 bases, with 14 bases lying between them. CDR3 amino acids: CASNDGGRNQPQHY. CDR3 sequence (DNA): TGTGCCAGCAACGATGGGGGAAGGAATCAGCCCCAGCATTAT.

Worth noting for this clonotype: Mismatch with germline at one junction end may stem from a read error. This rearrangement joins TRBV20-1 to TRBJ2-2, with 8 nucleotides matching TRBD2. In germline, CDR1 is DFQATT, CDR2 SNEGSKA (reference sequence). This CDR3 region has 15 residues. CDR3 sequence (DNA): TGCAGTGGTAGAGACGGCGGGAGGAACACCGGGGAGCTGTTCTTT. Its translation: CSGRDGGRNTGELFF.

V is TRBV13 and J is TRBJ2-2, with 11 bases that match TRBD1. V was pared by 5 bases and J by 9 bases, with 5 bases of the junction left unmatched. Germline values: CDR1 PRHDT, CDR2 FYEKMQ (reference sequence). The CDR3 is made up of 14 amino acids. Here the CDR3 reads CASSVRTGGRELFF. The CDR3 nucleotides read TGTGCCAGCAGCGTCCGGACAGGGGGCCGGGAGCTGTTTTTT.

Concerning this clonotype: Compared with germline, one end of the junction differs, possibly owing to a read error. The J gene is TRBJ2-1, the V gene TRBV11-1; TRBD2 is a possible D gene (5 bases). Germline values: CDR1 SGHAT, CDR2 FQDESV (reference sequence). This CDR3 contains 17 residues. CDR3 region: CASSRGFAVSSYNEQLF. CDR3 DNA sequence: TGTGCAAGCAGTCGGGGTTTCGCAGTGAGCTCCTACAATGAGCAGCTCTTC.

Points on this clonotype: Because the CDR3 is missing its conserved closing phenylalanine or tryptophan, this is likely a read error. The V and J genes are TRBV20-1 and TRBJ2-3; 12 nucleotides align to TRBD2. The CDR3 length is 16 residues. Germline V gene lookup returns CDR1 DFQATT and CDR2 SNEGSKA (reference sequence). CDR3 DNA: TGCAATGCTACCCTCGGACTAGCGGGAATCGAAGATACGCAGTATTCT. This gives the protein CNATLGLAGIEDTQYS.

A word on this clonotype: A much larger clone lies a single base off, so this may be a read error. J is TRBJ1-1 and V is TRBV5-5; the D is unclear. The germline gives CDR1 SGHKS, CDR2 YYEKEE (reference sequence). CDR3 length: 14 amino acids. CDR3 nucleotides: TGTACCAGCAGCTTGGTGGAGGGAGACACTGAAGCTTTCTTT. Its translation is CTSSLVEGDTEAFF.

Turning to this clonotype: This may be a read error, as it is one base from a much larger clone. The chain is built from TRBV4-3 and TRBJ2-1, with 7 positions matching TRBD2. This CDR3 is built from 14 residues. Germline loops: CDR1 LGHNA, CDR2 YSLEER. V shed 1 base, J shed 11 bases, and the junction held 8 bases outside the gene matches. This chain's CDR3 is CASSQVLAAWQQFF. The DNA of the CDR3 is TGCGCCAGCAGCCAAGTTCTAGCGGCCTGGCAGCAGTTCTTC.

A remark on this clonotype: A much bigger clone sits one base away, suggesting this may be a read error. This sequence joins TRBV6-1 and TRBJ2-3; D perhaps matches TRBD2 (5 bases). Germline V gene data show CDR1 as MNHNS and CDR2 as SASEGT. The CDR3 has 17 amino acids. Here the CDR3 reads CARSEGVRVTSPDTQYF. As DNA, the CDR3 is TGTGCCAGGAGTGAAGGAGTGAGGGTCACGTCCCCAGATACGCAGTATTTT.